The sequence of this T cell receptor beta chain was determined in a study of OX40 agonist ivuxolimab in advanced cancers. Study-wide points: Mean expanded clone counts were higher in CD8+ than CD4+ T cells. Antigen targets of the expanded peripheral T cells went undetermined.

Anyone with autoimmune disease history or systemic immunosuppression was excluded. Generated by immunoSEQ multiplex PCR, the TCRdb table keeps only in-frame clones and is missing some. Here the sample spans about 63,000 clones, 90% to 95% being singletons. This clone was picked up one time. Its antigen remains unknown. Germline V gene sequence: CDR1 SNHLY, CDR2 FYNNEI. This CDR3 region has 14 residues. Trimming left V 1 base short and J 3 bases short, with 8 bases between. J is TRBJ2-3 and V is TRBV2, with D tentatively TRBD1 (6 bases). This receptor was taken from an adult with an advanced solid tumor such as melanoma, head and neck, liver or kidney cancer. The material sequenced was CD4+ or CD8+ T cells sorted from blood, taken in a trial of the OX40 agonist ivuxolimab. The DNA for the CDR3 is TGTGCCAGCAGTGAAGAAGGGGGAACAGATACGCAGTATTTT. It is translated as CASSEEGGTDTQYF.